These T cell receptor beta chains were read from a single sample in a study of T cell responses to AZD1222 COVID-19 vaccine. Generated by immunoSEQ multiplex PCR, the TCRdb table keeps only in-frame clones and is missing some. The sample lists 45,000 or so clones, about 87% seen once, with 1.1% in the top ten. The sequences come from peripheral blood, collected 28 days after the second AZD1222 dose. These receptors all come from an adult who received the AZD1222 COVID-19 vaccine. Both conserved end residues are part of each CDR3. The D gene is left open where the match is weak. The size entry is marked missing in some rows and otherwise reads once, few, many or a size class.

j_call: TRBJ2-7; d_call: TRBD2; clone_size: -; v_call: TRBV27; cdr3_nt: TGTGCCAGCAGCTCAGGACTAGCAGGCCACGAGCAGTACTTC; cdr3_aa: CASSSGLAGHEQYF
j_call: TRBJ1-2; d_call: TRBD1; clone_size: -; v_call: TRBV19; cdr3_nt: TGTGCCAGTAGGGCGACAGGGTCGGGGCGTAACTATGGCTACACCTTC; cdr3_aa: CASRATGSGRNYGYTF
j_call: TRBJ2-7; d_call: -; clone_size: -; v_call: TRBV7-3; cdr3_nt: TGTGCCAGCAGCTTATTAGGGACACCAGACTACGAGCAGTACTTC; cdr3_aa: CASSLLGTPDYEQYF
j_call: TRBJ2-3; d_call: -; clone_size: -; v_call: TRBV4-2; cdr3_nt: TGTGCCAGCAGCCAAGGGAGGACAGATACGCAGTATTTT; cdr3_aa: CASSQGRTDTQYF
j_call: TRBJ2-1; d_call: -; clone_size: -; v_call: TRBV11-2; cdr3_nt: TGTGCCAGCAGCTTTGGCAGGGGCGCTGGAGGTGAGCAGTTCTTC; cdr3_aa: CASSFGRGAGGEQFF
j_call: TRBJ1-1; d_call: -; clone_size: -; v_call: TRBV28; cdr3_nt: TGTGCCAGCAGTTTAGGGCAGGGGCAGGCTTTCTTT; cdr3_aa: CASSLGQGQAFF
j_call: TRBJ1-1; d_call: -; clone_size: -; v_call: TRBV19; cdr3_nt: TGTGCCACCAACCTCAGGGAAAACACTGAAGCTTTCTTT; cdr3_aa: CATNLRENTEAFF
j_call: TRBJ1-4; d_call: TRBD1; clone_size: -; v_call: TRBV7-9; cdr3_nt: TGTGCCAGCAGCTCCTGGGACAGAGAAGGCCCTAATGAAAAACTGTTTTTT; cdr3_aa: CASSSWDREGPNEKLFF
j_call: TRBJ2-7; d_call: -; clone_size: -; v_call: TRBV10-3; cdr3_nt: TGTGCCATCAGTGAGAACCCTGGGAGCTCCTACGAGCAGTACTTC; cdr3_aa: CAISENPGSSYEQYF
j_call: TRBJ1-1; d_call: -; clone_size: -; v_call: TRBV5-1; cdr3_nt: TGCGCCAGCAGCCGGACAGCTAACACTGAAGCTTTCTTT; cdr3_aa: CASSRTANTEAFF
j_call: TRBJ2-3; d_call: -; clone_size: -; v_call: TRBV19; cdr3_nt: TGTGCCACCCGGAATCGAGGGCCAGATACGCAGTATTTT; cdr3_aa: CATRNRGPDTQYF
j_call: TRBJ2-1; d_call: TRBD2; clone_size: once; v_call: TRBV30; cdr3_nt: TGTGCCTGGAGTGTACGCACTAGCGGATACAATGAGCAGTTCTTC; cdr3_aa: CAWSVRTSGYNEQFF
j_call: TRBJ2-6; d_call: -; clone_size: -; v_call: TRBV15; cdr3_nt: TGTGCCGCGCGGACATCTCGCCCCTCTGGGGCCAACGTCCTGACTTTC; cdr3_aa: CAARTSRPSGANVLTF
j_call: TRBJ2-1; d_call: -; clone_size: few; v_call: TRBV14; cdr3_nt: TGTGCCAGCAGCCAAGGGGAATGGGGTAATGAGCAGTTCTTC; cdr3_aa: CASSQGEWGNEQFF
j_call: TRBJ1-5; d_call: -; clone_size: -; v_call: TRBV19; cdr3_nt: TGTGCCAGTAGTATAGAACCCCGGGGGAGGCTGAAGGTTCCGGCGAGACAGCCCCAGCATTTT; cdr3_aa: CASSIEPRGRLKVPARQPQHF
j_call: TRBJ2-7; d_call: TRBD1; clone_size: -; v_call: TRBV4-1; cdr3_nt: TGCGCCAGCAGCCCCCGGGACAGGGATTTTTACGAGCAGTACTTC; cdr3_aa: CASSPRDRDFYEQYF
j_call: TRBJ1-3; d_call: -; clone_size: -; v_call: TRBV5-1; cdr3_nt: TGCGCCAGCAGCCCACAGGGCCACTCTGGAAACACCATATATTTT; cdr3_aa: CASSPQGHSGNTIYF
j_call: TRBJ2-1; d_call: TRBD1; clone_size: -; v_call: TRBV28; cdr3_nt: TGTGCCAGCACCCCCGGACAGGGGGACAATGAGCAGTTCTTC; cdr3_aa: CASTPGQGDNEQFF
j_call: TRBJ2-7; d_call: -; clone_size: -; v_call: TRBV19; cdr3_nt: TGTGCCAGTAGTAACAGGGTAGAATCTCTTCGCGAGCAGTACTTC; cdr3_aa: CASSNRVESLREQYF
j_call: TRBJ2-1; d_call: TRBD2; clone_size: -; v_call: TRBV4-1; cdr3_nt: TGCGCCAGCAGCCAAGTTGGGACTAGGAGTAATGAGCAGTTCTTC; cdr3_aa: CASSQVGTRSNEQFF
j_call: TRBJ2-7; d_call: -; clone_size: -; v_call: TRBV7-7; cdr3_nt: TGTGCTAGCGGCCGGGACCACCTGACCGAGCAGTACTTC; cdr3_aa: CASGRDHLTEQYF
j_call: TRBJ2-1; d_call: TRBD2; clone_size: -; v_call: TRBV29-1; cdr3_nt: TGCAGCGTTGTGGTAGCGGGAGGGTGGGAGCAGTTCTTC; cdr3_aa: CSVVVAGGWEQFF
j_call: TRBJ2-1; d_call: TRBD2; clone_size: -; v_call: TRBV10-1; cdr3_nt: TGCGCCAGCAGCGCTACAGGGGCGGGAGGGGAGCAGTTCTTC; cdr3_aa: CASSATGAGGEQFF
j_call: TRBJ2-7; d_call: -; clone_size: -; v_call: TRBV5-1; cdr3_nt: TGCGCCAGCAGCTCATCGGGACACCCTATGGAGCAGTACTTC; cdr3_aa: CASSSSGHPMEQYF
j_call: TRBJ1-2; d_call: -; clone_size: few; v_call: TRBV19; cdr3_nt: TGTGCCAGTAGTCCGACAGGCGACCTAAACTATGGCTACACCTTC; cdr3_aa: CASSPTGDLNYGYTF
j_call: TRBJ2-1; d_call: TRBD2; clone_size: -; v_call: TRBV6-2/TRBV6-3; cdr3_nt: TGTGCCAGCAGTTATATGGCTAGCGGGAGTAGAGTAGCCTGGCATGAGCAGTTCTTC; cdr3_aa: CASSYMASGSRVAWHEQFF
j_call: TRBJ1-1; d_call: TRBD1; clone_size: few; v_call: TRBV3-1/TRBV3-2; cdr3_nt: TGTGCCAGCAGCTCAGGGGGCCAGGGGACTGAAGCTTTCTTT; cdr3_aa: CASSSGGQGTEAFF
j_call: TRBJ1-4; d_call: -; clone_size: -; v_call: TRBV5-1; cdr3_nt: TGCGCCAGCAGCTCCGGCCGTGGAGGGAATAATGAAAAACTGTTTTTT; cdr3_aa: CASSSGRGGNNEKLFF
j_call: TRBJ1-1; d_call: -; clone_size: -; v_call: TRBV11-2; cdr3_nt: TGTGCCAGCAGCCCTCCGATAGCTGAAGCTTTCTTT; cdr3_aa: CASSPPIAEAFF
j_call: TRBJ2-7; d_call: -; clone_size: once; v_call: TRBV6-5; cdr3_nt: TGTGCCAGCAGTTACTCTTCACCCTCCTACGAGCAGTACTTC; cdr3_aa: CASSYSSPSYEQYF
j_call: TRBJ2-3; d_call: TRBD2; clone_size: -; v_call: TRBV7-9; cdr3_nt: TGTGCCAGCAGCCCCCGGACTAGCGGCCCCACAGATACGCAGTATTTT; cdr3_aa: CASSPRTSGPTDTQYF
j_call: TRBJ2-7; d_call: -; clone_size: -; v_call: TRBV27; cdr3_nt: TGTGCCAGCAGTTTTGGCAGGGTCCACGAGCAGTACTTC; cdr3_aa: CASSFGRVHEQYF
j_call: TRBJ1-2; d_call: -; clone_size: -; v_call: TRBV20-1; cdr3_nt: TGCAGTGCCAAGGGCAATGGCTACACCTTC; cdr3_aa: CSAKGNGYTF
j_call: TRBJ1-5; d_call: -; clone_size: -; v_call: TRBV19; cdr3_nt: TGTGCCAGTAGTATAGGAGGGAGCGGGGATCAGCCCCAGCATTTT; cdr3_aa: CASSIGGSGDQPQHF
j_call: TRBJ1-5; d_call: -; clone_size: -; v_call: TRBV19; cdr3_nt: TGTGCCAGTAGTATAGATCAAGGACAGCCCCAGCATTTT; cdr3_aa: CASSIDQGQPQHF
j_call: TRBJ2-3; d_call: TRBD2; clone_size: -; v_call: TRBV19; cdr3_nt: TGTGCCAGTAGTAAGGCGGGAGTTCAGGATACGCAGTATTTT; cdr3_aa: CASSKAGVQDTQYF
j_call: TRBJ2-7; d_call: -; clone_size: once; v_call: TRBV3-1/TRBV3-2; cdr3_nt: TGTGCCAGCAGCCAAGATAGCGCCTACGAGCAGTACTTC; cdr3_aa: CASSQDSAYEQYF
j_call: TRBJ1-1; d_call: -; clone_size: -; v_call: TRBV29-1; cdr3_nt: TGCAGCGTTGAAGGCAGCGGCACTGAAGCTTTCTTT; cdr3_aa: CSVEGSGTEAFF
j_call: TRBJ2-7; d_call: -; clone_size: once; v_call: TRBV2; cdr3_nt: TGTGCCAGCAATCGGCAGGGAGGCACCTACGAGCAGTACTTC; cdr3_aa: CASNRQGGTYEQYF
j_call: TRBJ1-4; d_call: -; clone_size: -; v_call: TRBV28; cdr3_nt: TGTGCCAGCAGTTTATGGGGGATGGGGAATGAAAAACTGTTTTTT; cdr3_aa: CASSLWGMGNEKLFF
j_call: TRBJ2-3; d_call: -; clone_size: -; v_call: TRBV5-1; cdr3_nt: TGCGCCAGCAGCCAAGTGACCAGCACAGATACGCAGTATTTT; cdr3_aa: CASSQVTSTDTQYF
j_call: TRBJ2-1; d_call: -; clone_size: -; v_call: TRBV24-1; cdr3_nt: TGTGCCACCAGTGCCAGTGATAGGGTCCATGAGCAGTTCTTC; cdr3_aa: CATSASDRVHEQFF